A selection of T cell receptor beta chains follows, all from one sample in a study of OX40 agonist ivuxolimab in advanced cancers. Repertoires were generated with immunoSEQ multiplex PCR, while TCRdb's copy carries only in-frame clones and drops some. This repertoire shows around 6,000 clones, around 84% found once; its top ten account for about 25%. The material sequenced was CD4+ or CD8+ T cells sorted from blood, taken in a trial of the OX40 agonist ivuxolimab. These TCRs come from an adult with an advanced solid tumor such as melanoma, head and neck, liver or kidney cancer. Each CDR3 is given with its conserved first and last residue. A D gene is named only where the DNA matches it firmly. Clone size appears in some rows only: once, few, many, or a class for an expanded clone.

J gene	V gene	clone size	D gene	CDR3 protein	CDR3 DNA
TRBJ1-2	TRBV6-6	NA	NA	CASSTGGARGYTF	TGTGCCAGCAGCACGGGCGGGGCTCGGGGCTACACCTTC
TRBJ2-1	TRBV19	few	TRBD2	CASSISGGVNEQFF	TGTGCCAGTAGTATTAGCGGGGGGGTCAATGAGCAGTTCTTC
TRBJ2-7	TRBV29-1	few	NA	CAGLGGSAPYEQYF	TGCGCGGGTTTGGGAGGCTCGGCCCCCTACGAGCAGTACTTC
TRBJ1-5	TRBV7-8	NA	NA	CASSLAPVSNQPQHF	TGTGCCAGCAGCTTAGCGCCGGTTAGCAATCAGCCCCAGCATTTT
TRBJ1-1	TRBV11-3	NA	NA	CASSGKMAEAFF	TGTGCCAGCAGCGGCAAAATGGCTGAAGCTTTCTTT
TRBJ2-2	TRBV29-1	NA	NA	CSVPLPTGELFF	TGCAGCGTTCCCTTACCCACCGGGGAGCTGTTTTTT
TRBJ2-4	TRBV15	NA	NA	CATNRTVAKNIQYF	TGTGCCACCAACAGGACAGTAGCCAAAAACATTCAGTACTTC
TRBJ2-7	TRBV6-6	once	NA	CASTPIRGEQYF	TGTGCCAGCACGCCAATAAGGGGAGAGCAGTACTTC
TRBJ2-7	TRBV6-5	NA	NA	CASSYTSGVREQYF	TGTGCCAGCAGTTACACCTCCGGGGTGAGGGAGCAGTACTTC
TRBJ2-7	TRBV4-1	NA	NA	CASRRGGGRGTSYEQYF	TGCGCCAGCAGGCGAGGGGGGGGCAGGGGAACGTCCTACGAGCAGTACTTC
TRBJ2-5	TRBV27	NA	TRBD1	CASSPGDRGETQYF	TGTGCCAGCAGTCCCGGGGACAGAGGAGAGACCCAGTACTTC
TRBJ1-1	TRBV10-3	NA	NA	CAISESGNTEAFF	TGTGCCATCAGTGAATCAGGGAACACTGAAGCTTTCTTT
TRBJ1-1	TRBV5-5	NA	NA	CASSLSRNTEAFF	TGTGCCAGCAGCTTGTCGAGGAACACTGAAGCTTTCTTT
TRBJ1-4	TRBV27	NA	NA	CASSFANTNEKLFF	TGTGCCAGCAGTTTTGCAAACACTAATGAAAAACTGTTTTTT
TRBJ2-5	TRBV7-9	NA	NA	CASSSGTRETQYF	TGTGCCAGCAGCTCCGGGACGCGAGAGACCCAGTACTTC